The present TCR beta chain was sequenced within a study of cytomegalovirus exposure and HLA in healthy donors. Study-level findings and limits: Most TCR sequences proved rare, with some public TCRs found in many donors. It was reported in a later analysis that an Asian-associated ancestry cluster showed fewer N-insertions than the approximately 670-donor mean.

Use of 60 Vbeta and 13 Jbeta primers characterized the PCR. Some clones are missing from TCRdb's copy, which holds only in-frame ones; the method was immunoSEQ multiplex PCR. The table shows some 160,000 clones, with about three quarters occurring only once. To note about this clone: Antigen specificity is unknown.

This receptor was taken from a man aged 35-49 years in good health and CMV-seronegative. The sequenced material came from PBMCs.

The CDR3 coding sequence is TGCGCCAGCAGCACGGACCCAGGGTTTACGAATTCACCCCTCCACTTT. It translates to CASSTDPGFTNSPLHF. The genes are TRBV5-1 and TRBJ1-6, with a possible D match to TRBD1 (5 bases). CDR3 size: 16 residues. The V gene lost 4 bases and the J gene lost 7 bases, with 18 bases spanning the gap. Germline V gives CDR1 SGHRS, CDR2 YFSETQ.